This T cell receptor (beta chain) was sequenced during a study of CD8 T cells in ankylosing spondylitis. 5'-RACE, quantitative and with molecular barcodes, yielded the TCR beta libraries. Each CDR3 protein is one row after TCRdb ran MiXCR on the 5' RACE reads. The data show hundreds of thousands of distinct CDR3 sequences, roughly 17% seen once. The CDR3 loop spans 17 amino acids. Unmatched junction bases numbered 8, after V lost 3 bases and J lost 0 bases. The germline V gene has CDR1 SGHRS and CDR2 YFSETQ. This clonotype was observed a handful of times. Antigen specificity is unknown. Study-wide results and caveats: Those disease-linked clones were CD8+; they were also relatively rare in peripheral blood. Previous work reported some of these motif variants in the synovial fluid and blood of reactive arthritis. Reportedly, disease-linked clones are significantly enriched in ankylosing spondylitis patients' matched synovial fluid. One TCR beta motif, made up of seven to nine highly homologous variants, appeared characteristic of ankylosing spondylitis blood.

Sequencing was done on a sample of blood, either unsorted or a sorted T cell fraction (not recorded which). J is TRBJ2-3 and V is TRBV5-1; TRBD2 agrees at 9 bases. This clonotype originated in a male donor with ankylosing spondylitis. The CDR3 spells CASSSSAGGLSTDTQYF. The CDR3 region has the DNA TGCGCCAGCAGCTCTTCAGCGGGGGGCCTTAGCACAGATACGCAGTATTTT.